A selection of T cell receptor beta chains follows, all from one sample in a study of blood T cell repertoires in COVID-19. Using immunoSEQ multiplex PCR, the repertoire was profiled, and TCRdb retains in-frame clones only, with some absent. This sample has just under 350,000 clones, with around nine tenths found just once. Sequencing input: peripheral blood. The receptors were gathered from a woman between 18 and 30 years old who had recovered from COVID-19. Both conserved end residues are part of each CDR3. Fields, in order: J gene, V gene, clone size, D gene, CDR3 DNA, CDR3 protein. A D gene is named only where the DNA matches it firmly. Rows give clone size only sometimes, using once, few, many, or a class for an expanded clone.

J gene: TRBJ1-4; V gene: TRBV6-5; clone size: NA; D gene: TRBD1; CDR3 DNA: TGTGCCAGCGGACGGACAGGGGTATGGGAAAAACTGTTTTTT; CDR3 protein: CASGRTGVWEKLFF
J gene: TRBJ1-4; V gene: TRBV5-1; clone size: once; D gene: NA; CDR3 DNA: TGCGCCAGCAGCTTAACGACAGCTAATGAAAAACTGTTTTTT; CDR3 protein: CASSLTTANEKLFF
J gene: TRBJ2-3; V gene: TRBV5-1; clone size: NA; D gene: TRBD1; CDR3 DNA: TGCGCCAGCAGCGCGACAGGGGGAGGAGATACGCAGTATTTT; CDR3 protein: CASSATGGGDTQYF
J gene: TRBJ2-1; V gene: TRBV5-1; clone size: NA; D gene: NA; CDR3 DNA: TGCGCCAGCAGCTTGTGGCGGGACTGGGATGAGCAGTTCTTC; CDR3 protein: CASSLWRDWDEQFF
J gene: TRBJ1-3; V gene: TRBV10-2; clone size: NA; D gene: NA; CDR3 DNA: TGCGCCAGCAAACCCAGGGGAAGTACTGGAAACACCATATATTTT; CDR3 protein: CASKPRGSTGNTIYF
J gene: TRBJ1-2; V gene: TRBV19; clone size: NA; D gene: NA; CDR3 DNA: TGTGCCAGTAGTATAGATGACGGGAAGTATGGCTACACCTTC; CDR3 protein: CASSIDDGKYGYTF
J gene: TRBJ2-1; V gene: TRBV7-9; clone size: NA; D gene: NA; CDR3 DNA: TGTGCCAGCAGCCGCCGGTCCTCATATGAGCAGTTCTTC; CDR3 protein: CASSRRSSYEQFF
J gene: TRBJ2-2; V gene: TRBV7-8; clone size: once; D gene: NA; CDR3 DNA: TGTGCCAGCAGCTTAACTTGGGGCAACACCGGGGAGCTGTTTTTT; CDR3 protein: CASSLTWGNTGELFF
J gene: TRBJ2-1; V gene: TRBV6-5; clone size: NA; D gene: TRBD2; CDR3 DNA: TGTGCCAGTTTTGGACTAGCGGGATACAATGAGCAGTTCTTC; CDR3 protein: CASFGLAGYNEQFF
J gene: TRBJ2-5; V gene: TRBV19; clone size: NA; D gene: NA; CDR3 DNA: TGTGCCAGTAGTATAGGAGCGGGTGGGGAGACCCAGTACTTC; CDR3 protein: CASSIGAGGETQYF
J gene: TRBJ1-1; V gene: TRBV27; clone size: NA; D gene: NA; CDR3 DNA: TGTGCCAGCAGTTTCGTGGGGGCCTTCACTGAAGCTTTCTTT; CDR3 protein: CASSFVGAFTEAFF
J gene: TRBJ2-3; V gene: TRBV5-5; clone size: NA; D gene: TRBD2; CDR3 DNA: TGTGCCAGCAGCACAGGACTAGCGGGAGCTACAGATACGCAGTATTTT; CDR3 protein: CASSTGLAGATDTQYF
J gene: TRBJ2-3; V gene: TRBV10-3; clone size: NA; D gene: NA; CDR3 DNA: TGTGCCATCAGTCCCAACACAGATACGCAGTATTTT; CDR3 protein: CAISPNTDTQYF
J gene: TRBJ1-6; V gene: TRBV27; clone size: NA; D gene: TRBD1; CDR3 DNA: TGTGCCAGCAGTTTAGACAGGGTTAATTCACCCCTCCACTTT; CDR3 protein: CASSLDRVNSPLHF
J gene: TRBJ2-2; V gene: TRBV24-1; clone size: NA; D gene: NA; CDR3 DNA: TGTGCCACCAGTGATAAAGATACAGGGTTGGCCGGGGAGCTGTTTTTT; CDR3 protein: CATSDKDTGLAGELFF
J gene: TRBJ2-3; V gene: TRBV11-3; clone size: once; D gene: NA; CDR3 DNA: TGTGCCAGCAGCTTCGTAGCCAGGGCAGATACGCAGTATTTT; CDR3 protein: CASSFVARADTQYF
J gene: TRBJ1-5; V gene: TRBV6-5; clone size: few; D gene: NA; CDR3 DNA: TGTGCCAGCAGTTACCACAGAAATAGCAATCAGCCCCAGCATTTT; CDR3 protein: CASSYHRNSNQPQHF
J gene: TRBJ1-4; V gene: TRBV11-2; clone size: NA; D gene: NA; CDR3 DNA: TGTGCCAGCGGCACAGGGACTAATGAAAAACTGTTTTTT; CDR3 protein: CASGTGTNEKLFF
J gene: TRBJ1-6; V gene: TRBV6-4; clone size: NA; D gene: TRBD1; CDR3 DNA: TGTGCCAGCAGTGCGGCGACAGGGGGAAATTCACCCCTCCACTTT; CDR3 protein: CASSAATGGNSPLHF
J gene: TRBJ2-1; V gene: TRBV11-2; clone size: few; D gene: NA; CDR3 DNA: TGTGCCAGCAGCTCCTGGAGTAATGGCTACAATGAGCAGTTCTTC; CDR3 protein: CASSSWSNGYNEQFF
J gene: TRBJ2-3; V gene: TRBV19; clone size: NA; D gene: NA; CDR3 DNA: TGTGCCAGTAGCCTCCCCGGCGGTCCTAGCACAGATACGCAGTATTTT; CDR3 protein: CASSLPGGPSTDTQYF
J gene: TRBJ2-1; V gene: TRBV18; clone size: once; D gene: NA; CDR3 DNA: TGTGCCAGCTCACCCTTGAATGAGCAGTTCTTC; CDR3 protein: CASSPLNEQFF
J gene: TRBJ2-1; V gene: TRBV4-3; clone size: NA; D gene: NA; CDR3 DNA: TGCGCCAGCAGCCAAGATATAAGGGGCACACACGACAATGAGCAGTTCTTC; CDR3 protein: CASSQDIRGTHDNEQFF
J gene: TRBJ2-1; V gene: TRBV29-1; clone size: NA; D gene: TRBD2; CDR3 DNA: TGCAGCGTTGAAGATCTTTTGGCTAGCGGGAGACTCTCCTACAATGAGCAGTTCTTC; CDR3 protein: CSVEDLLASGRLSYNEQFF
J gene: TRBJ2-1; V gene: TRBV6-5; clone size: NA; D gene: TRBD1; CDR3 DNA: TGTGCCAGCAGTTTCGGACAGGGAGGTGGGCAGTTCTTC; CDR3 protein: CASSFGQGGGQFF
J gene: TRBJ2-1; V gene: TRBV6-5; clone size: NA; D gene: TRBD2; CDR3 DNA: TGTGCCAGCATCGAACAGGCGGGAGGTTGGGAGCAGTTCTTC; CDR3 protein: CASIEQAGGWEQFF
J gene: TRBJ1-6; V gene: TRBV6-5; clone size: NA; D gene: NA; CDR3 DNA: TGTGCCAGCAGGAGGGCAGAAAATTCACCCCTCCACTTT; CDR3 protein: CASRRAENSPLHF
J gene: TRBJ2-1; V gene: TRBV7-2; clone size: NA; D gene: TRBD2; CDR3 DNA: TGTGCCAGCAGCCCCTGGGGACAAGCGGGAGCAGGTGAGCAGTTCTTC; CDR3 protein: CASSPWGQAGAGEQFF
J gene: TRBJ1-6; V gene: TRBV5-1; clone size: NA; D gene: NA; CDR3 DNA: TGCGCCAGCAGCTACGACAGTCCCACCTCCTATAATTCACCCCTCCACTTT; CDR3 protein: CASSYDSPTSYNSPLHF
J gene: TRBJ1-2; V gene: TRBV19; clone size: NA; D gene: NA; CDR3 DNA: TGTGCCAGTAGTTCGGACACCACGCTAGGGTATGGCTACACCTTC; CDR3 protein: CASSSDTTLGYGYTF
J gene: TRBJ1-5; V gene: TRBV24-1; clone size: NA; D gene: NA; CDR3 DNA: TGTGCCACCAGTGCCAGCCGGGGTCAGCCCCAGCATTTT; CDR3 protein: CATSASRGQPQHF
J gene: TRBJ1-6; V gene: TRBV5-1; clone size: NA; D gene: NA; CDR3 DNA: TGCGCCAGCAGCTTGTGGGGGGTCTATAATTCACCCCTCCACTTT; CDR3 protein: CASSLWGVYNSPLHF
J gene: TRBJ2-2; V gene: TRBV5-1; clone size: NA; D gene: TRBD1; CDR3 DNA: TGCGCCAGCAGCTTACGGGCGACAGGGGGCACCGGGGAGCTGTTTTTT; CDR3 protein: CASSLRATGGTGELFF
J gene: TRBJ2-1; V gene: TRBV7-2; clone size: NA; D gene: TRBD2; CDR3 DNA: TGTGCCAGCAGCTTGACTAGCGGGATGGGGGAGCAGTTCTTC; CDR3 protein: CASSLTSGMGEQFF
J gene: TRBJ1-2; V gene: TRBV30; clone size: NA; D gene: NA; CDR3 DNA: TGTGCCTGGAGTGCCCCCTTGGCAAGCGTGAACTATGGCTACACCTTC; CDR3 protein: CAWSAPLASVNYGYTF
J gene: TRBJ1-5; V gene: TRBV6-4; clone size: NA; D gene: NA; CDR3 DNA: TGTGCCAGCAGTGATGGACAGAGCAATCAGCCCCAGCATTTT; CDR3 protein: CASSDGQSNQPQHF
J gene: TRBJ2-1; V gene: TRBV20-1; clone size: NA; D gene: TRBD2; CDR3 DNA: TGCAGTGCTCGTGGCGGGAGGGGCTCCTACAATGAGCAGTTCTTC; CDR3 protein: CSARGGRGSYNEQFF
J gene: TRBJ1-1; V gene: TRBV2; clone size: NA; D gene: NA; CDR3 DNA: TGTGCCAGCACCACGGGAGTTTCTAACACTGAAGCTTTCTTT; CDR3 protein: CASTTGVSNTEAFF
J gene: TRBJ1-1; V gene: TRBV18; clone size: NA; D gene: NA; CDR3 DNA: TGTGCCAGCTCACCCTCGCACTTCGGGACTGAAGCTTTCTTT; CDR3 protein: CASSPSHFGTEAFF
J gene: TRBJ1-1; V gene: TRBV9; clone size: NA; D gene: NA; CDR3 DNA: TGTGCCAGCAGCGCGGGTCAGCTGGCGAACACTGAAGCTTTCTTT; CDR3 protein: CASSAGQLANTEAFF
J gene: TRBJ1-4; V gene: TRBV15; clone size: NA; D gene: NA; CDR3 DNA: TGTGCCACCCGAGTGTCAGGGAGGACTAATGAAAAACTGTTTTTT; CDR3 protein: CATRVSGRTNEKLFF
J gene: TRBJ1-1; V gene: TRBV19; clone size: NA; D gene: TRBD1; CDR3 DNA: TGTGCCAGTAGTACGAACAGGGGGCATGGAACTGAAGCTTTCTTT; CDR3 protein: CASSTNRGHGTEAFF
J gene: TRBJ2-1; V gene: TRBV18; clone size: once; D gene: NA; CDR3 DNA: TGTGCCAGCTCACCACTACTAGGTGAGCAGTTCTTC; CDR3 protein: CASSPLLGEQFF
J gene: TRBJ1-3; V gene: TRBV29-1; clone size: NA; D gene: NA; CDR3 DNA: TGCAGCGTTGAGGGCGGAAACACCATATATTTT; CDR3 protein: CSVEGGNTIYF
J gene: TRBJ2-3; V gene: TRBV28; clone size: NA; D gene: NA; CDR3 DNA: TGTGCCAGCGGCCTCGGTGGAGGTCCGTCAAATACGCAGTATTTT; CDR3 protein: CASGLGGGPSNTQYF
J gene: TRBJ1-3; V gene: TRBV4-3; clone size: NA; D gene: NA; CDR3 DNA: TGCGCCAGCAGCCCCCTGGTTAGCTCTGGAAACACCATATATTTT; CDR3 protein: CASSPLVSSGNTIYF
J gene: TRBJ2-1; V gene: TRBV11-2; clone size: NA; D gene: NA; CDR3 DNA: TGTGCCAGCAGTCAGGGAACTAAAAGGCATGAGCAGTTCTTC; CDR3 protein: CASSQGTKRHEQFF
J gene: TRBJ2-1; V gene: TRBV7-9; clone size: NA; D gene: TRBD2; CDR3 DNA: TGTGCCAGCAGCGTCGGCCTAGCGGGAGGGATTGAGCAGTTCTTC; CDR3 protein: CASSVGLAGGIEQFF
J gene: TRBJ2-2; V gene: TRBV19; clone size: NA; D gene: TRBD1; CDR3 DNA: TGTGCCAGTAGTCCTCTAGGACAGGTACCCGAGCTGTTTTTT; CDR3 protein: CASSPLGQVPELFF
J gene: TRBJ2-1; V gene: TRBV7-6; clone size: NA; D gene: NA; CDR3 DNA: TGTGCCAGCAGCCAGGGTGGAGGCGGGGCAGAGCAGTTCTTC; CDR3 protein: CASSQGGGGAEQFF
J gene: TRBJ2-6; V gene: TRBV6-6; clone size: NA; D gene: TRBD1; CDR3 DNA: TGTGCCAGCAGTCCTCCGGGACAGGGATCCTCTGGGGCCAACGTCCTGACTTTC; CDR3 protein: CASSPPGQGSSGANVLTF
J gene: TRBJ2-1; V gene: TRBV19; clone size: NA; D gene: TRBD2; CDR3 DNA: TGTGCCAGTAGCCATCCGCTAGCGGACCCCTACAATGAGCAGTTCTTC; CDR3 protein: CASSHPLADPYNEQFF
J gene: TRBJ2-3; V gene: TRBV7-2; clone size: NA; D gene: TRBD1; CDR3 DNA: TGTGCCATCGAGGGACAGGGAAGGAGAGATACGCAGTATTTT; CDR3 protein: CAIEGQGRRDTQYF
J gene: TRBJ1-5; V gene: TRBV24-1; clone size: once; D gene: NA; CDR3 DNA: TGTGCCACCAGTGGGGCAGGCAATCAGCCCCAGCATTTT; CDR3 protein: CATSGAGNQPQHF